The 16 T cell receptor beta chains below come from one sample, sequenced in a study of T cell clonality in common variable immunodeficiency. Data came from immunoSEQ multiplex PCR; TCRdb stores just in-frame clones and leaves some out. The sample is made up of roughly 79,000 clones, none counted only once. Sequencing was performed on peripheral blood mononuclear cells. The receptors come from a person aged 18 to 70 in good health.

The table lists this clone with many counts. The read ends 3 residues shy of where the CDR3 ends; the end is completed using the germline J gene. V gene TRBV14 combines with J gene TRBJ1-2, with TRBD1 identical over 7 bases. The V gene's germline CDR1 is SGHDN and CDR2 FVKESK. V lost 1 base and J lost 4; bases outside the gene matches: 9. This CDR3 has 16 amino acids. CDR3: CASSQGGGPTFYGYTF. Partial CDR3 DNA: TGTGCCAGCAGCCAAGGAGGGGGCCCTACCTTCTATGGC.

This clone appeared many times. The read terminates 3 residues ahead of where the CDR3 ends, so the germline J gene completes it. The genes are TRBV7-2 and TRBJ2-5, with D perhaps matching TRBD1 (6 bases). CDR1 is SGHTA, CDR2 FQGNSA, per germline. The CDR3 consists of 13 residues. V lost 3 bases and J lost 5, with 10 bases in between. CDR3 DNA, as far as it was read: TGTGCCAGCAGCTTGAAAGACAGGGAGACC. Residues: CASSLKDRET. In full, the CDR3 is CASSLKDRETQYF.

In its sample, this clone was seen many times. The read terminates 3 residues ahead of where the CDR3 ends, so the germline J gene completes it. The gene calls are TRBV10-3 and TRBJ1-2; weak D call: TRBD1 (5 bases). Germline V gene sequence: CDR1 ENHRY, CDR2 SYGVKD. Trimming took 4 bases from V and 6 from J, leaving 12 bases between them. This CDR3 has 13 residues. CDR3 amino acids: CAISGPGFDGYTF. CDR3 DNA, as far as it was read: TGTGCCATCAGTGGGCCAGGGTTCGATGGC.

This clone came up many times. CDR3 protein: CASTPSAGANEKLFF. CDR3 DNA (partial): TGTGCCAGCACCCCCTCAGCGGGTGCTAATGAAAAA. The chain has TRBV6-2 or TRBV6-3 and TRBJ1-4; D gene uncertain. The read finishes 3 residues shy of the CDR3 end, and the germline J gene is used to complete it. Germline V lookup: CDR1 MNHEY, CDR2 SVGEGT. The CDR3 totals 15 residues. Trimming pared 7 bases from V and 3 bases from J, leaving 15 bases between.

This clone was observed many times. The CDR3 end falls 3 residues outside the read, so it is completed with the germline J gene. The V and J genes are TRBV9 and TRBJ2-3; D is unclear. CDR3 length: 14 amino acids. The germline gives CDR1 SGDLS, CDR2 YYNGEE. Trimming removed 4 bases at V and 1 base at J, with 10 bases between. The sequenced CDR3 bases are TGTGCCAGCAGCCCTCGACTTGGCACAGATACG. Residues: CASSPRLGTDT. The full CDR3 protein reads CASSPRLGTDTQYF.

This clone was seen repeatedly, ten times or more. The CDR3: CASSIASFYEQYF. The sequenced CDR3 bases are TGTGCCAGTAGTATAGCCAGTTTCTACGAG. The rearrangement uses TRBV19 and TRBJ2-7; D unresolved. The CDR3 goes on 3 residues after the read ends, and that part is filled in from the germline J gene. V lost 1 base and J 3 bases, leaving 7 bases between the germline ends. CDR3 length: 13 amino acids. Germline CDR1 LNHDA, CDR2 SQIVND (reference sequence). The full variable domain, with the rest looked up from reference TRBV19 and TRBJ2-7, is DGGITQSPKYLFRKEGQNVTLSCEQNLNHDAMYWYRQDPGQGLRLIYYSQIVNDFQKGDIAEGYSVSREKKESFPLTVTSAQKNPTAFYLCASSIASFYEQYFGPGTRLTVT.

Many counts were recorded for this clone. Read coverage stops 3 residues before the CDR3 terminus; the germline J gene supplies the remainder. The chain has TRBV5-1 and TRBJ2-1; unclear D gene. Looked up from germline, CDR1 is SGHRS and CDR2 is YFSETQ. CDR3 length: 11 amino acids. The ends were cut back, 5 bases at V and 7 bases at J, with 7 bases in the middle. CDR3 loop: CASRAGNEQFF. CDR3 DNA (partial): TGCGCCAGCAGGGCCGGGAATGAG.

Comment on this clone: The CDR3 end lies 3 residues beyond the end of the read and is filled in from the germline J gene. The J gene is TRBJ1-6, the V gene TRBV7-6; tentative D call: TRBD1 (5 bases). CDR3 size: 16 residues. The V end lost 5 bases, the J end lost 3 bases, and 14 bases lay between the germline ends. Germline CDR1 SGHVS, CDR2 FNYEAQ. The CDR3 protein is CASSQAGGVYNSPLHF. The sequenced CDR3 bases are TGTGCCAGCAGCCAGGCTGGAGGGGTCTATAATTCACCC. Full variable domain (outside the CDR3, taken from reference TRBV7-6 and TRBJ1-6): GAGVSQSPRYKVTKRGQDVALRCDPISGHVSLYWYRQALGQGPEFLTYFNYEAQQDKSGLPNDRFSAERPEGSISTLTIQRTEQRDSAMYRCASSQAGGVYNSPLHFGNGTRLTVT.

There are many counts of this clone. Read data end 3 residues before the CDR3 end; the end is taken from the germline J gene. The chain is built from TRBV28 and TRBJ2-1, with TRBD1 matching over 7 bases. This CDR3 region has 14 residues. V was clipped by 2 bases and J by 9 bases; unmatched bases: 7. Germline-derived CDR1 and CDR2 are MDHEN and SYDVKM. The part of the CDR3 DNA that was read is TGTGCCAGCAGTTTAGCGTACAGGGGTGGTGAG. Its translation: CASSLAYRGGE. The full-length CDR3 reads as CASSLAYRGGEQFF.

This clone was seen at least ten times. The CDR3 end is not reached by the read, which stops 3 residues before it; the germline J gene fills it in. The chain couples TRBV6-2 or TRBV6-3 to TRBJ2-7; no clear D gene. The V and J ends lost 4 bases and 4 bases respectively, with 20 bases between them. The CDR3 has 16 residues. The germline CDR1 and CDR2 sequences are MNHEY and SVGEGT. CDR3 residues: CASSSGGVTVPYEQYF. The CDR3 DNA, read in part, is TGTGCCAGCAGTTCGGGTGGCGTCACGGTACCATACGAG.

There are many counts of this clone. A read error may produce the germline difference seen at one junction end. Coverage ceases 3 residues before the CDR3 finishes, and the germline J gene fills in the end. The chain joins TRBV4-2 to TRBJ2-2; a possible D gene is TRBD2 (6 bases). The CDR3 is made up of 15 amino acids. The germline V gene has CDR1 LGHNA and CDR2 YNFKEQ. The part of the CDR3 DNA that was read is TGCGCCAGCAGCCAAGTGGGGGGGAACACCGGGGAG. This sequence encodes CASSQVGGNTGE. From start to end, the CDR3 is CASSQVGGNTGELFF.

At least ten counts were recorded for this clone. The CDR3 is cut off 3 residues early in the read; its end comes from the germline J gene. The chain joins TRBV19 to TRBJ2-3; 7 positions agree with TRBD1. Germline loops: CDR1 LNHDA, CDR2 SQIVND (reference sequence). Trimming cost V 4 bases and J 4 bases; bases outside gene matches: 2. The CDR3 length is 13 residues. The CDR3 bases that were read are TGTGCCAGTAGTAGCCAGGGGGCAGATACG. It specifies CASSSQGADT. The CDR3 in full is CASSSQGADTQYF.

This clone was recorded many times. The read stops 3 residues short of the end of the CDR3; the missing end is completed from the germline J gene. The V call is TRBV20-1, the J call TRBJ2-7; 7 bases line up with TRBD2. Germline CDR1 and CDR2: DFQATT and SNEGSKA (reference sequence). The length of the CDR3 is 13 residues. V lost 6 bases and J lost 0; bases outside the gene matches: 5. The CDR3 protein is CSASRDYSYEQYF. The sequenced CDR3 bases are TGCAGTGCCAGTAGGGACTACTCCTACGAG.

At least ten counts were recorded for this clone. The read stops 3 residues short of the end of the CDR3; the missing end is completed from the germline J gene. The rearrangement uses TRBV18 and TRBJ1-1; D might be TRBD1 (5 bases). Germline lookup yields CDR1 KGHSH and CDR2 LQKENI. Trimming cost V 5 bases and J 1 base, with 8 bases left between them. The CDR3 covers 13 residues. CDR3 DNA (partial): TGTGCCAGCTCATCGACAGCGAACACTGAA. Its translation is CASSSTANTE. The full-length CDR3 reads as CASSSTANTEAFF.

Many counts were recorded for this clone. The read terminates 3 residues ahead of where the CDR3 ends, so the germline J gene completes it. The gene calls are TRBV19 and TRBJ2-6, with D unresolved. This CDR3 is 14 amino acids long. V was pared by 5 bases and J by 0 bases, with 5 bases between. Germline lookup yields CDR1 LNHDA and CDR2 SQIVND (reference sequence). CDR3 DNA (partial): TGTGCCAGTAGTCATAGCTCTGGGGCCAACGTC. The encoded protein is CASSHSSGANV. The entire CDR3 protein reads CASSHSSGANVLTF.

This clone was recorded at least ten times. The CDR3 end lies 3 residues beyond the end of the read and is filled in from the germline J gene. The chain employs TRBV5-6 and TRBJ2-7, with TRBD2 as a possible D gene (6 bases). The CDR3 sequence is 14 residues long. V dropped 4 bases and J dropped 1 base, with 12 bases sitting between them. Per the germline V gene, CDR1 is SGHDT and CDR2 is YYEEEE. The CDR3 protein is CASSGTDHSYEQYF. The part of the CDR3 DNA that was read is TGTGCCAGCAGCGGGACTGACCATTCCTACGAG. The full variable domain, its missing parts supplied by reference TRBV5-6 and TRBJ2-7, is DAGVTQSPTHLIKTRGQQVTLRCSPKSGHDTVSWYQQALGQGPQFIFQYYEEEERQRGNFPDRFSGHQFPNYSSELNVNALLLGDSALYLCASSGTDHSYEQYFGPGTRLTVT.